These T cell receptor beta chains were read from a single sample in a study of naive and memory T cell subsets. One entry per CDR3 protein, called by TCRdb with MiXCR from the UMI-ligation and nested PCR reads. The sample consists of about 150,000 distinct CDR3 sequences, over 20% of them appearing once. The sequenced sample was naive CD4+ T cells from blood. The source is a human donor in good health. Each CDR3 is given with its conserved first and last residue. D genes are given only for firm matches. For some rows the clone size is stated as once, few or many, or as a class when expanded; others skip it.

TRBD1,many,15,TRBJ1-1,TRBV4-3,TGCGCCAGCAGCCAAACCCCCCAGGGGGCCGTGAGAGCTTTCTTT,CASSQTPQGAVRAFF
.,.,14,TRBJ1-3,TRBV28,TGTGCCAGCAGTCCGACATCTTTTGCAAACACCATATATTTT,CASSPTSFANTIYF
.,.,16,TRBJ2-1,TRBV12-3/TRBV12-4,TGTGCCAGCAGGCAACGAACTAGCAGCTCCTACAATGAGCAGTTCTTC,CASRQRTSSSYNEQFF
TRBD2,few,13,TRBJ2-7,TRBV11-3,TGTGCCAGCAGCGGCGGGGGTCCGGGAGAGCAGTACTTC,CASSGGGPGEQYF
.,.,16,TRBJ1-5,TRBV19,TGTGCCAGTAGTATCGGGGGCCACGGCGGCAATCAGCCCCAGCATTTT,CASSIGGHGGNQPQHF
.,few,12,TRBJ1-4,TRBV29-1,TGCAGCGTTGAGTTGGACGATGAAAAACTGTTTTTT,CSVELDDEKLFF
TRBD2,few,14,TRBJ2-5,TRBV14,TGTGCCAGCAGCGGACTAGCGGGAGGAGAGACCCAGTACTTC,CASSGLAGGETQYF
TRBD1,few,15,TRBJ1-5,TRBV27,TGTGCCAGCAGCCGACAGGGCGGGTTAAGTCAGCCCCAGCATTTT,CASSRQGGLSQPQHF
TRBD2,.,16,TRBJ2-1,TRBV7-9,TGTGCCAGCAGCTTCGGCGCGGGAGGGACATACAATGAGCAGTTCTTC,CASSFGAGGTYNEQFF
.,.,16,TRBJ2-5,TRBV12-3/TRBV12-4,TGTGCCAGCAGTTTATTGGCCAGCAGGGGGGGAGAGACCCAGTACTTC,CASSLLASRGGETQYF
.,.,13,TRBJ2-1,TRBV5-1,TGCGCCAGCAGCGGAATTCAGAGCAATGAGCAGTTCTTC,CASSGIQSNEQFF
TRBD1,few,14,TRBJ2-7,TRBV6-5,TGTGCCAGCAGTCACCCGACAGGGTTATACGAGCAGTACTTC,CASSHPTGLYEQYF
.,.,16,TRBJ2-1,TRBV6-1,TGTGCCAGCACCCAAGAGGGACTCTACTTCTACAATGAGCAGTTCTTC,CASTQEGLYFYNEQFF
.,few,16,TRBJ2-5,TRBV3-1,TGTGCCAGCAGCCAAGATATTTTCCTTAGGACAGAGACCCAGTACTTC,CASSQDIFLRTETQYF
.,many,13,TRBJ2-1,TRBV10-3,TGTGCCATCAGAAGGGCAGTCGGCAATGAGCAGTTCTTC,CAIRRAVGNEQFF
TRBD2,few,15,TRBJ2-7,TRBV29-1,TGCAGCGGCGGACTAGCGGGAGCGTTGGGGTACGAGCAGTACTTC,CSGGLAGALGYEQYF
.,.,19,TRBJ2-1,TRBV5-1,TGCGCCAGCAGCTTGGGGGCGAGAGTAGCGGTTATTTCCTACAATGAGCAGTTCTTC,CASSLGARVAVISYNEQFF
.,few,15,TRBJ2-3,TRBV29-1,TGCAGCGCAAGGAGAGGTATTGCCGTGACAGATACGCAGTATTTT,CSARRGIAVTDTQYF
TRBD1,.,16,TRBJ1-5,TRBV30,TGTGCCTGGAGTGTTCCGGACAGGGCTTGGAGTCAGCCCCAGCATTTT,CAWSVPDRAWSQPQHF
.,.,16,TRBJ2-1,TRBV29-1,TGCAGCGTTGGGACGGGACTGACAAGCTCCTACAATGAGCAGTTCTTC,CSVGTGLTSSYNEQFF
TRBD1,many,17,TRBJ2-5,TRBV24-1,TGTGCCACCAGTGACCCCGGACAGGCTCTCAACCAAGAGACCCAGTACTTC,CATSDPGQALNQETQYF
TRBD1,.,15,TRBJ1-1,TRBV29-1,TGCAGCGTCTCGGGTAACACAGGGGGAGGTTCGGGAGCTTTCTTT,CSVSGNTGGGSGAFF
TRBD1,.,17,TRBJ1-2,TRBV18,TGTGCCAGCTCATCGACAGGGGGAGACGCAACTAACTATGGCTACACCTTC,CASSSTGGDATNYGYTF
.,few,13,TRBJ1-5,TRBV20-1,TGCAGTGCTAAAGTACCGGGGGGGCAGCCCCAGCATTTT,CSAKVPGGQPQHF
TRBD2,few,16,TRBJ2-3,TRBV5-1,TGCGCCAGCAGCCTACAACTAGCGGGAGTCGGTGATACGCAGTATTTT,CASSLQLAGVGDTQYF
.,.,13,TRBJ2-7,TRBV20-1,TGCAGTGCCACCGGACAGACTCTCTACGAGCAGTACTTC,CSATGQTLYEQYF
.,once,17,TRBJ1-3,TRBV9,TGTGCCAGCAGCGTAGAGGTGTTCCCGGACTCTGGAAACACCATATATTTT,CASSVEVFPDSGNTIYF
TRBD2,few,16,TRBJ2-5,TRBV28,TGTGCCAGCAGTTCCCTGACTAGCGGAGTCCAAGAGACCCAGTACTTC,CASSSLTSGVQETQYF
TRBD2,few,14,TRBJ2-7,TRBV6-1,TGTGCCAGCAGCAGTAGCGGGGAAGTGGGCGAGCAGTACTTC,CASSSSGEVGEQYF
TRBD2,once,16,TRBJ2-1,TRBV5-1,TGCGCCAGCAGCGAAAGACTAGCGGGAGGCCTCAATGAGCAGTTCTTC,CASSERLAGGLNEQFF
.,few,13,TRBJ2-7,TRBV7-2,TGTGCCAGCAGCTCATTACAGGGCGGGGAGCAGTACTTC,CASSSLQGGEQYF
TRBD2,many,17,TRBJ2-3,TRBV3-1,TGTGCCAGCAGCCATGCACTAGCGGGAGTAGAGAGAGATACGCAGTATTTT,CASSHALAGVERDTQYF
TRBD1,.,13,TRBJ2-7,TRBV28,TGTGCCAGCAGTTCTGGGGGACAGTACGAGCAGTACTTC,CASSSGGQYEQYF
.,.,14,TRBJ2-3,TRBV9,TGTGCCAGCAGCGTAGCACCGAATTCGGATACGCAGTATTTT,CASSVAPNSDTQYF
.,.,13,TRBJ1-4,TRBV5-1,TGCGCCAGCAGCCCGATAACTAATGAAAAACTGTTTTTT,CASSPITNEKLFF
.,few,12,TRBJ2-7,TRBV29-1,TGCAGCGTTGAAGGCGGGAACTACGAGCAGTACTTC,CSVEGGNYEQYF
.,.,14,TRBJ2-1,TRBV18,TGTGCCAGCTCACCACTCCCTCAGGGGAGTGAGCAGTTCTTC,CASSPLPQGSEQFF
.,.,14,TRBJ1-1,TRBV20-1,TGCAGTGCTAGAGATAGACACTGGAACACTGAAGCTTTCTTT,CSARDRHWNTEAFF
TRBD2,.,13,TRBJ2-7,TRBV20-1,TGCAGTGCTTCTCCCGGGACTATCTACGAGCAGTACTTC,CSASPGTIYEQYF
.,.,15,TRBJ2-2,TRBV7-7,TGTGCTAGCAGCCTACTGGACGGGAGTGCCGGGGAGCTGTTTTTT,CASSLLDGSAGELFF
.,.,17,TRBJ2-3,TRBV7-2,TGTGCCAGCAGCTTAGCAAGTAGGGGGGCCGGCACAGATACGCAGTATTTT,CASSLASRGAGTDTQYF
.,few,13,TRBJ2-7,TRBV10-1,TGCGCCAGCAGTGATAGACCTACCTACGAGCAGTACTTC,CASSDRPTYEQYF
TRBD1,many,12,TRBJ2-3,TRBV29-1,TGCAGCGCACGACAGGGTCCAGATACGCAGTATTTT,CSARQGPDTQYF